The T cell receptor (beta chain) under discussion was sequenced for a study of neoadjuvant nivolumab and ipilimumab in lung cancer. General study points: TCR richness and clonality were higher in tumors than adjacent uninvolved lung. Resected-tumor TCR richness correlated positively with pretherapy blood richness. Pathologic regression was not significantly tied to TCR clonality.

V shed 6 bases and J shed 4 bases, with 18 bases lying between them. Germline V gene lookup returns CDR1 SNHLY and CDR2 FYNNEI. The CDR3 covers 15 residues. The method was immunoSEQ multiplex PCR; TCRdb's version includes in-frame clones alone and lacks a portion of them. Here the sample spans 30,000 to 35,000 clones, 80% to 95% being singletons. This clone occurred once. Its antigen is not known. Sequences were derived from peripheral blood, sampled after neoadjuvant nivolumab, alone or with ipilimumab, at or shortly before surgery. The gene calls are TRBV2 and TRBJ1-1, with a weak D call TRBD1 (5 bases). This TCR derives from an adult with non-small cell lung cancer. The CDR3 DNA is TGTGCCAGCAGGAGGGAAGGGACGAGAGGCACTGAAGCTTTCTTT. Translating it yields CASRREGTRGTEAFF.